Reported below is one T cell receptor beta chain. This sample was taken from a study of blood T cell repertoires in COVID-19. For the study at large: PBMCs, B-cell-depleted T cells, or T cells were the source of the cDNA or gDNA that made up the material.

As originally analysed: Amplifying reference gene primers gave estimates of nucleated cell counts. TCRdb's copy holds only in-frame clones and misses some; the assay was immunoSEQ multiplex PCR. The DNA gave D and trimming, while V, J and clone size come from that table. The data hold about 98,000 clones, with roughly 87% observed a single time. Trimming cost V 3 bases and J 3 bases, with 14 bases left between them. CDR1 and CDR2 (germline): SGHRS, YFSETQ. CDR3 length equals 15 residues. Sample: peripheral blood. The sequence came from a man aged 70-80 years with acute or convalescent COVID-19. The V gene is TRBV5-1, the J gene TRBJ2-3; D may be TRBD2 (7 bases). The CDR3, as DNA: TGCGCCAGCAGCTCTGACGGGGGGCCAACAGATACGCAGTATTTT. Its protein is CASSSDGGPTDTQYF.